This T cell receptor (beta chain) was retrieved from a study of OX40 agonist ivuxolimab in advanced cancers. Measured with immunoSEQ multiplex PCR; TCRdb has only the in-frame clones, and not every one. The sample carries 65,000 to 85,000 clones, about nine tenths recorded once. This clone appeared a single time. The ends were cut back, 3 bases at V and 6 bases at J, with 10 bases in the middle. CDR1 SQVTM and CDR2 ANQGSEA come from the germline V gene. This CDR3 has 12 residues. The receptor was derived from an adult with an advanced solid tumor such as melanoma, head and neck, liver or kidney cancer. The sequences come from CD4+ or CD8+ T cells sorted from blood, collected in a trial of the OX40 agonist ivuxolimab. The chain combines TRBV29-1 with TRBJ2-3, with unresolved D. The CDR3 sequence: CSVERGSDTQYF. DNA of the CDR3: TGCAGCGTTGAGAGAGGCAGTGATACGCAGTATTTT.